This T cell receptor beta chain is drawn from a study of shared clonotypes between healthy human individuals. Findings and caveats of the study: Some clonotypes were shared by all four sorted-subset donors, while others were not shared. The non-shared ones had lower generation probabilities than the shared ones. Since donors were few, the genetic and exposure-history diversity represented was limited.

A word on this clone: The antigen remains undetermined. This sample also contains other DNA sequences that code for the same CDR3.

Several immunoSEQ plates held equal portions of the genomic DNA taken from each subset. Under the authors' procedure: Filtering differed because ImmunoSEQ produced junction-only sequences that carried no quality scores. Assay: immunoSEQ multiplex PCR; the TCRdb copy retains only in-frame clones and omits some. That table supplies the V and J calls and clone size; D and trimming were determined from the DNA. The sample lists 2 million to 2.5 million clones, 93% seen once, with approximately 0.4% in the top ten. This sequence was found in a man between 18 and 35 years old in good health. Some clones in this sample may be carry-over from other donors' samples. The sequencing sample was made of naive CD4+ T cells from PBMCs. The subset is: CD45RA+ positively selected.

CDR3 loop: CASSYRTPQETQYF. DNA for the CDR3: TGTGCCAGCAGCTACCGGACTCCCCAAGAGACCCAGTACTTC. The rearrangement uses TRBV7-9 and TRBJ2-5, with TRBD2 as a possible D gene (5 bases). The CDR3 consists of 14 residues. The V and J ends lost 4 bases and 1 base respectively, with 10 bases between them. Germline CDR1 and CDR2: SEHNR and FQNEAQ (reference sequence).